Detailed here is one T cell receptor beta chain. Each CDR3 protein gets one entry after TCRdb re-called the RT-PCR reads with MiXCR. The sample holds roughly 40,000 distinct CDR3 sequences, under 40% seen once. This record comes from a study of patients and donors after allogeneic stem cell transplantation. The CDR3 covers 14 residues. J was trimmed by 7 bases and V by 4 bases; bases with no gene match: 9. CDR1 is SGHRS, CDR2 YFSETQ, per germline. V gene TRBV5-1 combines with J gene TRBJ2-3; 7 bases map to TRBD2. This clonotype originated in a human donor who was either an allogeneic HSCT recipient or a stem cell or donor lymphocyte infusion donor (not recorded which). It is not recorded whose cells these are; they may come from a transplant donor. Sequenced material: blood, either unsorted or a sorted T cell fraction (not recorded which). The CDR3 is CASSPGGGLNTQYF. The CDR3 nucleotides read TGCGCCAGCAGCCCCGGGGGAGGGTTGAATACGCAGTATTTT.